A selection of T cell receptor beta chains follows, all from one sample in a study of vaccination and CD4 T cells after COVID-19. TCRdb analysed the PCR reads with MiXCR anew, one entry per CDR3 protein. The sample holds 15,000 to 20,000 distinct CDR3 sequences, around 70% seen once. The antigens of these receptors remain unknown. The sequenced sample was CD4+ T cells from blood, cultured in vitro. These receptors were taken from a human donor who had recovered from COVID-19. CDR3s leave out the opening cysteine and the closing phenylalanine or tryptophan. The size field is filled for only some rows; it gives once, few, many or a size class.

>14|TRBV28|TRBJ1-6|few
ASSLSGKPLNSPLH
>11|TRBV19|TRBJ1-1|-
ASSPRANTEAF
>12|TRBV6-1|TRBJ2-5|-
ASIRQGVRETQY
>13|TRBV2|TRBJ2-3|once
ASSRQGGPTDTQY
>13|TRBV28|TRBJ1-5|-
ASSLPQGSRQPQH
>14|TRBV27|TRBJ2-5|-
ASSQTVGQGLETQY
>12|TRBV20-1|TRBJ1-2|-
SATSPKRNYGYT
>13|TRBV7-6|TRBJ2-1|once
ASSLDRSSYNEQF
>14|TRBV6-2/TRBV6-3|TRBJ1-1|-
ASSYSVGNRNTEAF
>17|TRBV5-1|TRBJ2-5|-
ASSSGPQSLGGRGETQY
>12|TRBV6-5|TRBJ1-1|few
ASSYSIEGGEAF
>13|TRBV7-9|TRBJ2-5|-
ASSLAGGYQETQY
>14|TRBV7-9|TRBJ1-1|few
ASSLVGSDMNTEAF
>18|TRBV20-1|TRBJ1-6|-
SAISLTTGTGSSYNSPLH
>13|TRBV15|TRBJ1-5|few
ATSRDQVRNQPQH
>14|TRBV29-1|TRBJ2-7|-
SVTRVAGARSYEQY
>10|TRBV19|TRBJ1-4|-
ASSPRREKLF
>16|TRBV7-8|TRBJ2-4|few
ASSYGTIEPLAKNIQY
>12|TRBV7-6|TRBJ2-1|-
ASSLRTPYNEQF
>11|TRBV12-3/TRBV12-4|TRBJ1-1|-
ASSRQLNTEAF
>13|TRBV7-2|TRBJ2-5|-
ASSLGAAIQETQY
>15|TRBV15|TRBJ1-5|few
ATSPYRGSDSNQPQH
>12|TRBV20-1|TRBJ2-7|-
SAPRSGTFYEQY
>14|TRBV28|TRBJ1-4|-
ASRGRQGWTNEKLF